This T cell receptor beta chain was captured in a study of blood T cell repertoires in COVID-19. Whole-study context: Italy, Spain and the United States were the sources of the convalescent and acute COVID-19 samples. Sample material is recorded as cDNA or gDNA derived from T cells, B-cell-depleted T cells, or PBMCs.

Original methodology: Amplifying reference gene primers gave estimates of nucleated cell counts. TCRdb's table, derived via immunoSEQ multiplex PCR, lists solely in-frame clones and lacks some. V and J calls and clone size are copied from that table; D and trimming were computed from the DNA. The repertoire has roughly 95,000 clones, about nine tenths of them found once; the top ten carry just under 4%. The CDR3 is 16 amino acids. Germline lookup yields CDR1 MDHEN and CDR2 SYDVKM. V was clipped by 0 bases and J by 7 bases; unmatched bases: 8. The sequenced sample was peripheral blood. The clonotype comes from a woman between 50 and 59 years old in a cohort sampled during active COVID-19. This chain connects TRBV28 to TRBJ2-1, with 8 bases fitting TRBD2. CDR3 bases: TGTGCCAGCAGTTTATGGACGGGTAGCGGGAATAATGAGCAGTTCTTC. This sequence encodes CASSLWTGSGNNEQFF.